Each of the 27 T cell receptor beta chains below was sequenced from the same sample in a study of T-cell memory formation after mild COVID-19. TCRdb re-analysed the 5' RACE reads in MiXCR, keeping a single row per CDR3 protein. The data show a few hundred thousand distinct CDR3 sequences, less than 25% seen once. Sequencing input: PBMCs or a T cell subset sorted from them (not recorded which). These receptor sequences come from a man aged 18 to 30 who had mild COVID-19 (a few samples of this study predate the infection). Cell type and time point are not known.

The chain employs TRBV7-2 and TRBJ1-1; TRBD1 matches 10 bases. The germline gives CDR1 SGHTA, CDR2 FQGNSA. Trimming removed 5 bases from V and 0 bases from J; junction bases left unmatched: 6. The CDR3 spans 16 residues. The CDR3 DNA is TGTGCCAGCAGCCCCCGGGACAGGGGTTTGAACACTGAAGCTTTCTTT. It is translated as CASSPRDRGLNTEAFF.

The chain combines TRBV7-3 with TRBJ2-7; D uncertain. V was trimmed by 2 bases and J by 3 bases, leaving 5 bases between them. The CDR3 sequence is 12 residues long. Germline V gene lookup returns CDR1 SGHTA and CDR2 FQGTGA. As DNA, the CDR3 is TGTGCCAGCAGCTTACAAGTCTACGAGCAGTACGTC. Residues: CASSLQVYEQYV.

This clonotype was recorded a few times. In DNA form, the CDR3 reads TGCGCCAGCAGCCCCTGGACTAGCGCCTACACCGGGGAGCTGTTTTTT. It encodes CASSPWTSAYTGELFF. The chain is built from TRBV5-1 and TRBJ2-2, with 9 bases fitting TRBD2. The germline V gene encodes CDR1 SGHRS and CDR2 YFSETQ. Trimming removed 4 bases from V and 3 bases from J; junction bases left unmatched: 7. The CDR3 runs 16 residues.

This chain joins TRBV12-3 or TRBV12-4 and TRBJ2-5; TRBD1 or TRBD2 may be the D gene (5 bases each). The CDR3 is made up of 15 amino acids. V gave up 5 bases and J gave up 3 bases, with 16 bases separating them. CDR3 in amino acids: CASSPMGRGEETQYF. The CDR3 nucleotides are TGTGCCAGCAGTCCCATGGGACGGGGAGAAGAGACCCAGTACTTC.

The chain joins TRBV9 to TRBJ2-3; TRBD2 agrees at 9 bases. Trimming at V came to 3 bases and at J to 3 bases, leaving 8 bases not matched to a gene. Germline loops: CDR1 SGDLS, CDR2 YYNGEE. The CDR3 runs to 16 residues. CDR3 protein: CASSAYPGLATDTQYF. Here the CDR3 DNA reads TGTGCCAGCAGCGCCTACCCGGGACTAGCAACAGATACGCAGTATTTT.

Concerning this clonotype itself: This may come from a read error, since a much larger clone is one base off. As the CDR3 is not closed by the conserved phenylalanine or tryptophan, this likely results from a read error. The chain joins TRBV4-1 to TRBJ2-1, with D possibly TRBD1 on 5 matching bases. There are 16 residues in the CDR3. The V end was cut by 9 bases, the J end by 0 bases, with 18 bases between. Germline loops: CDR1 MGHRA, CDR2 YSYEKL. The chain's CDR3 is CASSEVGASSYNEQFL. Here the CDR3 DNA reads TGCGCCAGTTCTGAGGTTGGGGCAAGCTCCTACAATGAGCAGTTCTTA.

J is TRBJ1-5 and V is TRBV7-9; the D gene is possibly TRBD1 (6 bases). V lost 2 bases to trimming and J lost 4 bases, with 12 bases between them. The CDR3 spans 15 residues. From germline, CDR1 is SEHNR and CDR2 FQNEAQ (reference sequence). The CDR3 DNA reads TGTGCCAGCAGCTTATATGGGCAGGGGAATCAGCCCCAGCATTTT. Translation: CASSLYGQGNQPQHF.

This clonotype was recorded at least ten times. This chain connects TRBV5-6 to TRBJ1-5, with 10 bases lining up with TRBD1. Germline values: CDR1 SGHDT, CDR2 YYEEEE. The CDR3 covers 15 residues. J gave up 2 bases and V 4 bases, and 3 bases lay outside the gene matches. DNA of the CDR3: TGTGCCAGCAGCGTGACAGGGGGCGGCAATCAGCCCCAGCATTTT. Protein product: CASSVTGGGNQPQHF.

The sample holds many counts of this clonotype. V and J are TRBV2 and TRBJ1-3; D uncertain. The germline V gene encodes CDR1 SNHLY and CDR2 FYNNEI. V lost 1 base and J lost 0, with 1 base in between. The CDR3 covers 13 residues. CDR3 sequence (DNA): TGTGCCAGCAGTGAAGGCTCTGGAAACACCATATATTTT. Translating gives CASSEGSGNTIYF. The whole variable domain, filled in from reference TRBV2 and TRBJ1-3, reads EPEVTQTPSHQVTQMGQEVILRCVPISNHLYFYWYRQILGQKVEFLVSFYNNEISEKSEIFDDQFSVERPDGSNFTLKIRSTKLEDSAMYFCASSEGSGNTIYFGEGSWLTVV.

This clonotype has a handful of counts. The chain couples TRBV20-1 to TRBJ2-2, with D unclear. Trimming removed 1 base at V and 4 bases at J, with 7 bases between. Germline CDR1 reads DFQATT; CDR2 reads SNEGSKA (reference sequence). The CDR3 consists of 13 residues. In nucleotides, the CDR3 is TGCAGTGCTAGAGTGGCAGGCACCGGGGAGCTGTTTTTT. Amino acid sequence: CSARVAGTGELFF.

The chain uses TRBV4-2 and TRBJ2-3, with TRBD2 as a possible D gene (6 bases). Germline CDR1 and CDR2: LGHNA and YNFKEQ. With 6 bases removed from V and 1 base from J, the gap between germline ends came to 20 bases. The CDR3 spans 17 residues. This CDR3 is CASRAGFGERGTDTQYF. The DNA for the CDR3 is TGTGCCAGCAGAGCAGGGTTTGGGGAGCGGGGCACAGATACGCAGTATTTT.

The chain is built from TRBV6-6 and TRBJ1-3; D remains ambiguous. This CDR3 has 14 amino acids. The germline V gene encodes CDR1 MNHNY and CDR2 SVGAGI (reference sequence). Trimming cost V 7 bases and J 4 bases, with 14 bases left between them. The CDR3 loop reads CASTTPNRGNTIYF. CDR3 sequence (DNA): TGTGCCAGCACCACCCCGAACCGCGGAAACACCATATATTTT.

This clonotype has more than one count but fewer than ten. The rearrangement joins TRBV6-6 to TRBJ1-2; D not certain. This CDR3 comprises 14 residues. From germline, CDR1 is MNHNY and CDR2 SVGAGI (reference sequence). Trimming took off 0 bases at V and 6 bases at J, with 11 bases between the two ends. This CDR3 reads CASSYSSGLDGYTF. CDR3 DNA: TGTGCCAGCAGTTACTCGTCAGGATTGGATGGCTACACCTTC.

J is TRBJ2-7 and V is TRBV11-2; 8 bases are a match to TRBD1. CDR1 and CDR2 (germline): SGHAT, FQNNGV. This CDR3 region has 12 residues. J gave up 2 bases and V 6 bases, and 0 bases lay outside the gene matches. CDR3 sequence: CASRQGAYEQYF. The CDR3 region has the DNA TGTGCCAGCAGACAGGGGGCCTACGAGCAGTACTTC.

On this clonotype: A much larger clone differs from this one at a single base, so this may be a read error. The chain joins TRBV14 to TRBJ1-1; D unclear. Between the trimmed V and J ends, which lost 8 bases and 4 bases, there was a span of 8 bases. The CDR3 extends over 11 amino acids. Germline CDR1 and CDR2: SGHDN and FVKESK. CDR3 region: CASGWGTEAFF. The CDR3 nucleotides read TGTGCCAGCGGCTGGGGCACTGAAGCTTTCTTT.

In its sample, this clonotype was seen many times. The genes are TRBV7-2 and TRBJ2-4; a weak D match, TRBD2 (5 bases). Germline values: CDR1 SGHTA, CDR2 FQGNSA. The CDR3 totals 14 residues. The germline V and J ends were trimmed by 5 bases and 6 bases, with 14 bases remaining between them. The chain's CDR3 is CASSGGQDRNIQYF. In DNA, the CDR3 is TGTGCCAGCAGCGGAGGCCAGGACCGAAACATTCAGTACTTC.

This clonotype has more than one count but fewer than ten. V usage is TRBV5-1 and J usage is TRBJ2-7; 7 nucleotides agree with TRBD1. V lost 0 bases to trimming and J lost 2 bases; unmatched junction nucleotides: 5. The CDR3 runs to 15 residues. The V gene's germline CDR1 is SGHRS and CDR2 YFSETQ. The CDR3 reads CASSLVSGGPYEQYF. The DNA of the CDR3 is TGCGCCAGCAGCTTGGTTTCAGGGGGTCCCTACGAGCAGTACTTC.

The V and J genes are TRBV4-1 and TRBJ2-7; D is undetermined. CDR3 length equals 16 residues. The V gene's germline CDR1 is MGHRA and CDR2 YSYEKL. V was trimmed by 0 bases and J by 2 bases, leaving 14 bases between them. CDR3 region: CASSQDPQRMAYEQYF. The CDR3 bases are TGCGCCAGCAGCCAAGACCCTCAGAGAATGGCCTACGAGCAGTACTTC.

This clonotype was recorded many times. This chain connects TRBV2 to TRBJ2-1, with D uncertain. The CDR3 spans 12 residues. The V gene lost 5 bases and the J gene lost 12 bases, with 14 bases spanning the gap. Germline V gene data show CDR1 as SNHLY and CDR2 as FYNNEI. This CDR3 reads CASSSSDVGQFF. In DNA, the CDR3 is TGTGCCAGCAGTTCGTCGGACGTAGGGCAGTTCTTC.

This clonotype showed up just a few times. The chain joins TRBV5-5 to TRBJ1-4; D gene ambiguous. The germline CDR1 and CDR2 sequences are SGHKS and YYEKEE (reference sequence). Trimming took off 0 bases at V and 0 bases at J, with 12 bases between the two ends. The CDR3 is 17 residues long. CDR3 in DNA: TGTGCCAGCAGCTTGGCCGACTTCGTTGCAACTAATGAAAAACTGTTTTTT. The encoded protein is CASSLADFVATNEKLFF.

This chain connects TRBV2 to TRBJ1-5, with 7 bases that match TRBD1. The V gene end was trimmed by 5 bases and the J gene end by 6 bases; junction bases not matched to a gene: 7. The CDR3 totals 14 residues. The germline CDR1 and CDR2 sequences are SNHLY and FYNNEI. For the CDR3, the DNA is TGTGCCAGCAGTCAGACAGGGCAACGTCAGCCCCAGCATTTT. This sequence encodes CASSQTGQRQPQHF.

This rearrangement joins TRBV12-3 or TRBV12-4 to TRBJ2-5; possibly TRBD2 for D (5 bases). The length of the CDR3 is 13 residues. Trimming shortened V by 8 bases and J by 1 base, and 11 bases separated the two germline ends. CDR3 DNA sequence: TGTGCCAGCGGCCGAGCGGTCCAAGAGACCCAGTACTTC. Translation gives CASGRAVQETQYF.

CDR3 residues: CASSLGSGVTDTQYF. CDR3 coding DNA: TGCGCCAGCAGCTTGGGAAGCGGGGTCACAGATACGCAGTATTTT. This chain joins TRBV5-1 and TRBJ2-3; 7 nucleotides agree with TRBD2. The CDR3 extends over 15 amino acids. V gave up 0 bases and J gave up 2 bases; unmatched junction bases: 3. Per germline, CDR1 SGHRS and CDR2 YFSETQ.

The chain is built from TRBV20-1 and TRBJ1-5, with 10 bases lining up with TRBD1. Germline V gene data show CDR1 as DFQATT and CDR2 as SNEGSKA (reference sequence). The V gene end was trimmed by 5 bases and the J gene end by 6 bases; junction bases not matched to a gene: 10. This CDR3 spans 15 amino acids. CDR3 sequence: CSARDRGRSFQPQHF. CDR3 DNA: TGCAGTGCTCGGGACAGGGGAAGGTCTTTTCAGCCCCAGCATTTT.

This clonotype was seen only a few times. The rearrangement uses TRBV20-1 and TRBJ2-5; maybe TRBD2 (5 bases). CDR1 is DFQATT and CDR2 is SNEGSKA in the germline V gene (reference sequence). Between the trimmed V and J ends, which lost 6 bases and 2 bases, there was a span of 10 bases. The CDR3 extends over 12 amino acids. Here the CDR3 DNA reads TGCAGTGCGAGGAGGCAGCAAGAGACCCAGTACTTC. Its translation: CSARRQQETQYF.

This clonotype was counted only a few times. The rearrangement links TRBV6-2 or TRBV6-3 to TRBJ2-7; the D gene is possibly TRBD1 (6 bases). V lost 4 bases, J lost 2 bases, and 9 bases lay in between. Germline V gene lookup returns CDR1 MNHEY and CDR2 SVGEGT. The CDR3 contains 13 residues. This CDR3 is CASSWTDPYEQYF. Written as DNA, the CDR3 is TGTGCCAGCAGTTGGACAGACCCCTACGAGCAGTACTTC.

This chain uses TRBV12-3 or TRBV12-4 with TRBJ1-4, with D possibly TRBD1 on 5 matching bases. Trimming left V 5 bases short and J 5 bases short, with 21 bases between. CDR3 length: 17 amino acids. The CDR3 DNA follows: TGTGCCAGCAGTCCCAGCCATCCCGGGGCAAGGAATGAAAAACTGTTTTTT. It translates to CASSPSHPGARNEKLFF.